The rows below give T cell receptor beta chains drawn from one sample of a study of tumor-infiltrating lymphocytes in localized non-small cell lung cancer. Using immunoSEQ multiplex PCR, the repertoire was profiled, and TCRdb retains in-frame clones only, with some absent. The sample consists of about 11,000 clones, roughly 85% of them appearing once. Source material: uninvolved lung tissue not adjacent to the tumor. Source of these receptors: a human donor with non-small cell lung cancer. The CDR3 runs from the conserved cysteine through the conserved F or W. Each record gives: D gene, V gene, J gene, clone size, CDR3 protein, CDR3 DNA. D genes are given only for firm matches. Clone sizes are given selectively: once, few, many, or a class where the clone is expanded.

TRBD2	TRBV6-5	TRBJ2-5	once	CASRVGGTQETQYF	TGTGCCAGCAGGGTCGGGGGGACCCAAGAGACCCAGTACTTC
.	TRBV18	TRBJ1-5	.	CASSQGLDQPQHF	TGTGCCAGCTCTCAGGGGCTTGATCAGCCCCAGCATTTT
TRBD1	TRBV7-2	TRBJ1-1	once	CASSYKTGGNTEAFF	TGTGCCAGCAGCTATAAGACAGGGGGGAACACTGAAGCTTTCTTT
.	TRBV5-1	TRBJ2-3	.	CASSFQGPDTQYF	TGCGCCAGCAGCTTTCAGGGCCCAGATACGCAGTATTTT
.	TRBV5-1	TRBJ1-2	.	CASSLIGDGYTF	TGCGCCAGCAGCTTGATCGGGGATGGCTACACCTTC
TRBD1	TRBV7-9	TRBJ2-2	.	CASRGGQAHTGELFF	TGTGCCAGCAGAGGTGGACAGGCACACACCGGGGAGCTGTTTTTT
.	TRBV7-2	TRBJ1-2	.	CASSPGDEDGYTF	TGTGCCAGCAGCCCAGGGGACGAGGACGGCTACACCTTC
.	TRBV9	TRBJ1-5	once	CASSSGGHSNQPQHF	TGTGCCAGCAGCTCCGGTGGGCATAGCAATCAGCCCCAGCATTTT
TRBD2	TRBV7-2	TRBJ2-3	.	CASSSIGRGGTDTQYF	TGTGCCAGCAGCTCCATTGGGCGGGGGGGCACAGATACGCAGTATTTT
TRBD1	TRBV13	TRBJ1-2	.	CASSLGTGNYGYTF	TGTGCCAGCAGCTTAGGGACAGGGAACTATGGCTACACCTTC
.	TRBV7-6	TRBJ2-2	.	CASSLRSLTGAGELFF	TGTGCCAGCAGCTTAAGGAGCCTGACCGGGGCCGGGGAGCTGTTTTTT
.	TRBV9	TRBJ2-2	few	CASSAPPLVTGELFF	TGTGCCAGCAGCGCCCCCCCCTTAGTAACCGGGGAGCTGTTTTTT
TRBD2	TRBV9	TRBJ2-3	.	CASSDGLAQYTDTQYF	TGTGCCAGCAGCGACGGACTAGCGCAATACACAGATACGCAGTATTTT
.	TRBV10-1	TRBJ1-5	.	CASSAGAGQPQHF	TGCGCCAGCAGTGCAGGGGCCGGACAGCCCCAGCATTTT
.	TRBV4-3	TRBJ1-6	few	CASSQGAPGEYNSPLHF	TGCGCCAGCAGCCAAGGGGCTCCAGGGGAATATAATTCACCCCTCCACTTT
TRBD1	TRBV4-1	TRBJ2-7	.	CASSPLDRGRVQYF	TGCGCCAGCAGCCCTTTAGACAGGGGTAGGGTGCAGTACTTC
.	TRBV5-8	TRBJ2-5	.	CASSRQSNVGQETQYF	TGTGCCAGCAGCCGGCAAAGCAACGTGGGGCAAGAGACCCAGTACTTC
TRBD1	TRBV5-1	TRBJ2-1	once	CASSLAYGQGYNEQFF	TGCGCCAGCAGCTTGGCCTACGGACAGGGTTACAATGAGCAGTTCTTC